The following is a T cell receptor (beta chain) sequence with its context. The antigen remains undetermined. This CDR3 spans 14 amino acids. The V segment lost 4 bases and the J segment 5 bases; nucleotides outside the gene matches: 6. The germline V gene encodes CDR1 LGHDT and CDR2 YNNKEL (reference sequence). Time point reported: patch test 1, 2 weeks after DPC sensitization. The treatment here: therapeutic diphenylcyclopropenone sensitization with weekly scalp DPC. Unfractionated whole blood was the source of the extracted total RNA. In the source study's methods: TCRs per sample had a median of 95,638 and ranged from 23,224 to 690,600. TCRdb independently ran MiXCR on the RACE reads; one entry per CDR3 protein. What appears here as the V and J calls and clone size reflects TCRdb's work, not the paper's. The data show about 110,000 distinct CDR3 sequences, about 10% seen once. This record comes from a study of human T cells and chemical hapten exposure. Study details: On the upper back, patch tests were applied with 0.01% DPC and read at 6 days.

General study findings and limits: TCRs exceeding a frequency of 1 in 1000 stayed unchanged under DPC sensitization.

This receptor was identified in a woman in her thirties or forties with alopecia areata. Some clones in this sample may be carry-over from other donors' samples. The sequencing used whole blood, collected in connection with sensitization to the hapten diphenylcyclopropenone (DPC). The chain combines TRBV3-1 with TRBJ2-7; TRBD1 agrees at 9 bases. CDR3 sequence reads: CASSPQGAKHEQYF. DNA of the CDR3: TGTGCCAGCAGCCCACAGGGGGCGAAGCACGAGCAGTACTTC.